This is a list of T cell receptor beta chains from one sample in a study of glioma-infiltrating T cells. MiXCR, run by TCRdb on the multiplex PCR reads, gives a single entry per CDR3 protein. The data show approximately 110,000 distinct CDR3 sequences, with approximately 25% seen just once and roughly 15% held by the top ten. Sequencing used glioma tissue, nonneoplastic brain tissue, or PBMCs (not recorded which). These receptors were taken from a human donor with low-grade glioma or glioblastoma, undergoing nonglioma brain surgery, or in good health (not recorded which). CDR3s include the opening cysteine and the closing phenylalanine or tryptophan. The order of the fields is V gene, J gene, CDR3 protein.

TRBV27	TRBJ2-5	CDSSLLADYQETQYF
TRBV12-3/TRBV12-4	TRBJ1-5	CASSLWDSRNQPQHF
TRBV28	TRBJ1-2	CASSSQVFYVGTF
TRBV6-4	TRBJ2-3	CARISTGHITDTQYF
TRBV4-2	TRBJ1-4	CASSQESQGHEKLFF
TRBV5-1	TRBJ2-7	CASSRRGDRDVYEQYF
TRBV28	TRBJ2-3	CTSSFGQAADTQYF
TRBV4-1	TRBJ2-7	CASSQGGGSGYEQYF
TRBV4-2	TRBJ2-2	CASTPRDRGDTVELFF
TRBV7-9	TRBJ2-1	CASSPRGQYDNEQFF
TRBV2	TRBJ2-1	CASTESTYNNEQFF
TRBV5-6	TRBJ2-7	CASSLTRLNPYEQYF
TRBV7-2	TRBJ1-5	CASSLVRGQPQHF
TRBV7-9	TRBJ2-7	CASSLEPGWGSLVEQYF
TRBV29-1	TRBJ1-1	CSVDSQGLMNTEAFF
TRBV7-8	TRBJ2-1	CASSPTGDNEQFF
TRBV12-3/TRBV12-4	TRBJ2-7	CASSDAPGTGFYEQYF
TRBV12-3/TRBV12-4	TRBJ2-7	CASSPRTSGSIYEQYF
TRBV12-3/TRBV12-4	TRBJ2-5	CASSTPYSQETQYF
TRBV4-3	TRBJ2-5	CASSHQGQETQYF
TRBV7-4	TRBJ2-7	CASSLAEVGRPSDEQYF
TRBV4-1	TRBJ2-1	CASSQWGAQGNEQFF
TRBV7-9	TRBJ2-7	CASSHSGTGVEQYF
TRBV30	TRBJ1-1	CAWSRTANTEAFF
TRBV7-6	TRBJ2-1	CASSLKTRNPNEQFF
TRBV7-9	TRBJ2-7	CASSPIQKSYEQYF
TRBV7-9	TRBJ2-3	CASSPGTSGMLFADTQYF
TRBV3-1	TRBJ2-3	CASSTGQEGNTQYF
TRBV19	TRBJ2-1	CASSIVGQGSYNEQFF
TRBV27	TRBJ1-1	CASISGSAEAFF
TRBV6-1	TRBJ2-5	CASRRDSPRTQYF
TRBV7-8	TRBJ2-7	CASSLETGVEQYF
TRBV27	TRBJ1-2	CASSPEWFLNSGYTF
TRBV6-1	TRBJ2-7	CASSSGTSPYEQYF
TRBV19	TRBJ2-5	CASSAGREGTETKYF
TRBV7-9	TRBJ2-1	CASSLELGVYNEQFF
TRBV7-2	TRBJ2-3	CASSLIIVRTDTQYF
TRBV14	TRBJ2-2	CASSQDLGTGELFF
TRBV29-1	TRBJ2-5	CSVEGTQASQETQYF
TRBV2	TRBJ2-1	CASSDPGLSSYNEQFF
TRBV25-1	TRBJ1-6	CASSHRGVGNSPLHF
TRBV19	TRBJ1-5	CASSIVGTPGQPQHF
TRBV20-1	TRBJ2-7	CSAQNVPSYEQYF
TRBV29-1	TRBJ2-1	CSVEKGGGGSYNEQFF
TRBV19	TRBJ1-1	CASSIEAGGDRAPEAFF
TRBV19	-	CASSIGLNRRENQYF
TRBV27	TRBJ2-5	CASSPRRGTSGIRETQYF
TRBV28	TRBJ2-7	CASSLYSGQGAYEQYF
TRBV28	TRBJ2-3	CASSSDRGRDTQYF
TRBV6-1	TRBJ2-1	CASSPRARPRQRVVHNEQFF
TRBV6-2/TRBV6-3	TRBJ2-7	CASSYALDRGRVSYEQYF
TRBV20-1	TRBJ2-3	CSARYRAYTDTQYF
TRBV5-6	TRBJ1-1	CASSVPAQMNTEAFF